These 11 T cell receptor beta chains originate from one sample sequenced in a study of blood T cell repertoires in COVID-19 (TCRdb year 2020). Library generation was performed with the immunoSEQ multiplex PCR assay. TCRdb retrieved this table from immuneACCESS and kept in-frame rearrangements only. Not all clones are present; in checked studies, unresolved V genes account for under half, and no reason is known for the remainder. The sample includes around 220,000 clones, with 80% to 90% observed a single time. Jointly, the top ten make up 20% of the sample. The sequenced material came from peripheral blood. These receptors were taken from a man aged 25 to 40 with active or convalescent COVID-19.

The V and J genes are TRBV12-1 and TRBJ1-2; TRBD1, the D gene given by the table, was not confirmed from the DNA. TRBV12-1 corresponds to a pseudogene. The CDR3 spans 16 residues. The CDR3, as DNA: TGTGCCAGCAGCTCGCGGACAGGGGGCGTTAACTATGGCTACACCTTC. This encodes CASSSRTGGVNYGYTF.

V is TRBV7-2 and J is TRBJ2-7; D is unclear. Germline values: CDR1 SGHTA, CDR2 FQGNSA. The V gene lost 5 bases and the J gene lost 3 bases, with 11 bases spanning the gap. The length of the CDR3 is 13 residues. The CDR3 protein is CASSNVALYEQYF. In DNA, the CDR3 is TGTGCCAGCAGCAACGTAGCCCTCTACGAGCAGTACTTC.

This chain connects TRBV3-1 (or the pseudogene TRBV3-2) to TRBJ2-7, with a weak D call TRBD1 (5 bases). Germline V lookup: CDR1 LGHDT, CDR2 YNNKEL (reference sequence). This CDR3 spans 15 amino acids. V shed 1 base and J shed 4 bases, with 14 bases lying between them. This chain's CDR3 is CASSQVHGAWYEQYF. The CDR3 region has the DNA TGTGCCAGCAGCCAAGTTCATGGGGCCTGGTACGAGCAGTACTTC.

The genes are TRBV9 and TRBJ2-5, with 9 bases identical to TRBD2. The CDR3 spans 18 residues. The J segment lost 5 bases and the V segment lost 0 bases, leaving 14 bases of the junction unmatched. The germline V gene encodes CDR1 SGDLS and CDR2 YYNGEE. As DNA, the CDR3 is TGTGCCAGCAGCGTAGGGTCTAGCGGGATAAGGGGGTTGGAGACCCAGTACTTC. Encoded protein: CASSVGSSGIRGLETQYF.

This sequence joins TRBV6-5 and TRBJ1-1; 7 bases are a match to TRBD1. V lost 7 bases to trimming and J lost 2 bases; unmatched junction nucleotides: 7. Germline V gene data show CDR1 as MNHEY and CDR2 as SVGAGI. This CDR3 spans 14 amino acids. The CDR3 sequence: CASNTRDSNTEAFF. DNA of the CDR3: TGTGCCAGCAATACCCGGGACAGTAACACTGAAGCTTTCTTT.

With regard to this clone: Other DNA sequences of this sample code for an identical CDR3. The V gene is TRBV5-1, the J gene TRBJ1-1; 8 nucleotides line up with TRBD1. Germline V gene data show CDR1 as SGHRS and CDR2 as YFSETQ. CDR3 length: 14 amino acids. V shed 3 bases, J shed 5 bases, and the junction held 6 bases outside the gene matches. CDR3 amino acids: CASSSGQGNTEAFF. DNA for the CDR3: TGCGCCAGCAGCTCCGGACAGGGTAATACTGAAGCTTTCTTT.

This chain uses TRBV28 with TRBJ1-2; TRBD1 matches at 7 bases. From germline, CDR1 is MDHEN and CDR2 SYDVKM. This CDR3 region has 16 residues. V lost 7 bases, J lost 1 base, and 12 bases stayed unmatched. The CDR3 region is CASTGDSVRFNYGYTF. The CDR3 nucleotides are TGTGCCAGCACCGGGGACAGCGTTAGATTTAACTATGGCTACACCTTC.

The chain couples TRBV18 to TRBJ2-7; D is ambiguous. Deletions cut 2 bases from V and 6 bases from J, with 5 bases between. The germline V gene has CDR1 KGHSH and CDR2 LQKENI. The CDR3 is made up of 11 amino acids. The CDR3, as DNA: TGTGCCAGCTCACCAGGAGCCGAGCAGTACTTC. It is translated as CASSPGAEQYF.

For the CDR3, the DNA is TGTGCCAGCAGCGTAAGCGGGGTGGAGACCCAGTACTTC. Translating it yields CASSVSGVETQYF. The gene calls are TRBV9 and TRBJ2-5, with 7 positions matching TRBD2. The junction had 2 bases not matched to a gene; V was cut back by 1 base and J by 5 bases. Germline CDR1 and CDR2: SGDLS and YYNGEE. The CDR3 loop spans 13 amino acids.

This chain links TRBV5-6 with TRBJ1-3; maybe TRBD1 (5 bases). This CDR3 is 16 amino acids long. Trimming removed 4 bases from V and 4 bases from J, with 18 bases in between. Germline V CDR1 and CDR2: SGHDT, YYEEEE. CDR3 nucleotides: TGTGCCAGCAGCCGCCAGACGGGACTATCCGGAAACACCATATATTTT. It codes for CASSRQTGLSGNTIYF. Drawing the rest from reference TRBV5-6 and TRBJ1-3, the complete variable domain is DAGVTQSPTHLIKTRGQQVTLRCSPKSGHDTVSWYQQALGQGPQFIFQYYEEEERQRGNFPDRFSGHQFPNYSSELNVNALLLGDSALYLCASSRQTGLSGNTIYFGEGSWLTVV.

This chain links TRBV6-6 with TRBJ2-3; D is possibly TRBD2 (5 bases). V was shortened by 5 bases and J by 2 bases, with 20 bases between the two germline ends. Germline V gene data show CDR1 as MNHNY and CDR2 as SVGAGI (reference sequence). This CDR3 is built from 17 residues. The CDR3 protein is CASSLGEGKRNTDTQYF. CDR3 bases: TGTGCCAGCAGTCTTGGAGAAGGGAAGCGGAACACAGATACGCAGTATTTT.